This T cell receptor beta chain appears in the sequencing data of a study of blood T cell repertoires in COVID-19 (dated by TCRdb to about 2020). Regarding the complete study: Samples covering the acute and convalescent phases of COVID-19 were provided by collaborators in the United States, Italy and Spain. The material from the prospective study consisted of cDNA or gDNA derived from T cells, B-cell-depleted T cells, or PBMCs. Deeply sampled blood TCRbeta repertoires from subjects exposed to, actively infected with, or recovered from COVID-19 were included in the dataset. A freely available public database, intended as a resource for researchers studying the immune response to SARS-CoV-2, is where the repertoires were released. The samples were drawn from the first 160 participants of the ongoing ImmuneRACE study and from 1,254 subjects provided by 6 global collaborators. The sample metadata nearly always contained a de-identified subject ID, COVID-19 status, age in years and sex. Where available, HLA class I and class II types were taken from metadata supplied by the sample provider and were not determined by assay-based typing.

For this clone: Its target antigen remains unknown. No base quality information exists; no much larger clone differs at one position.

What the work shows at the level of the full study, not this receptor alone: How much clinical and demographic metadata was included differed by source and by participant, and the metadata was provided uncurated.

TCRbeta CDR3 regions were amplified from genomic DNA by means of the immunoSEQ Assay, a bias-controlled multiplex PCR. In the authors' own workflow: Within the assay, amplification of reference gene primers was used to estimate how many nucleated cells each sample contained. To quantify the absolute abundance of each unique TCRbeta CDR3 rearrangement, sequence reads were collapsed and filtered. For each sample, productive Simpson clonality was calculated by taking the square root of Simpson's diversity index across productive rearrangements. Drawn from immuneACCESS, this table holds only the in-frame rearrangements with V and J called that TCRdb kept. Clones are partly lost; checked studies trace under half to an unresolved V gene and leave the rest unexplained. The V and J calls and the clone size are those of that table, but D and trimming were determined from the DNA. The sample table contains 450,000 or so clones; only one count was recorded for 89% of them. Roughly 1.5% of the sample is in the top ten clones.

One collaborating source in Seattle enrolled patients during active infection and followed them longitudinally through the course of disease. Whole blood was collected in K2EDTA tubes by collaborating institutions according to the institutions' own protocols. For TCRbeta analysis, collaborators shipped samples in one of three forms: frozen whole blood, isolated PBMCs, or DNA extracted from either of those sample types. The CDR3, from cysteine to phenylalanine, totals 15 residues. The DNA shown is the 45-base CDR3, in frame from base 1. According to the germline V gene, CDR1 reads SGHRS and CDR2 reads YFSETQ. V and J are trimmed by 3 bases and 8 bases, and the gene matches miss 8 bases of the junction.

The V and J genes are TRBV5-1 and TRBJ1-4, and 9 bases in between align with TRBD1. Sequenced material: peripheral blood. The source is a woman between 40 and 50 years old with COVID-19, enrolled during active disease. At the DNA level, the sequence is TGCGCCAGCAGCTCGGACAGGGGTTCCTGGGAAAAACTGTTTTTT. This codes for CASSSDRGSWEKLFF.